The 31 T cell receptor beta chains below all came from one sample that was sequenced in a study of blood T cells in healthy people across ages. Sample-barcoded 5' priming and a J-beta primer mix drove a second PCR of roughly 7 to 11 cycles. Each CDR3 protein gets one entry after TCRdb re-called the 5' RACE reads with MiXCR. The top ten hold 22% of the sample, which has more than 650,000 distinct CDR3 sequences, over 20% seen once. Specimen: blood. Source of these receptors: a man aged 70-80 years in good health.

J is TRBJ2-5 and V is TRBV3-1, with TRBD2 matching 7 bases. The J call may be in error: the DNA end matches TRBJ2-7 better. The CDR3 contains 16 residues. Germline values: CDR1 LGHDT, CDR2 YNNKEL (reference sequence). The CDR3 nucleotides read TGTGCCAGCAGCCAACGACTCCGGACTAGCTCCTACGAGCAGTACGTC. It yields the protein CASSQRLRTSSYEQYV.

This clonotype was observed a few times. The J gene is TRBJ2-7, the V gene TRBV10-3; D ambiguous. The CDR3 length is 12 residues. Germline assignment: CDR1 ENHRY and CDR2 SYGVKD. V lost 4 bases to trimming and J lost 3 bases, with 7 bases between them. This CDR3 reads CAISGDLYEQYV. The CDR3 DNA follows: TGTGCCATCAGTGGTGACCTCTACGAGCAGTACGTC.

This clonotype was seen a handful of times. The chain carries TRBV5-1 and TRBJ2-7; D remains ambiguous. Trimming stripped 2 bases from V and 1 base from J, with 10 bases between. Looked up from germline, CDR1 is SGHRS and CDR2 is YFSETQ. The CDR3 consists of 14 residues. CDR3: CASSLSIRSYEQYF. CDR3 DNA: TGCGCCAGCAGCTTAAGTATCAGGTCCTACGAGCAGTACTTC.

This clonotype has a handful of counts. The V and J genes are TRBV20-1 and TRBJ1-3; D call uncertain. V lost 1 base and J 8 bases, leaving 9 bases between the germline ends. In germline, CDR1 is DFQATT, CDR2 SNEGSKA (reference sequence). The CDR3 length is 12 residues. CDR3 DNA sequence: TGCAGTGCTAGAGGGCAGGCTCACACCATATATTTT. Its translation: CSARGQAHTIYF.

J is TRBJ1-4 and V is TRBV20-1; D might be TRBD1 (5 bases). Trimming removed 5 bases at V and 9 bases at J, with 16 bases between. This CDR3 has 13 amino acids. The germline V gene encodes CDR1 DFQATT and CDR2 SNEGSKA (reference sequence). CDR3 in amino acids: CSAGGVGLKKLFF. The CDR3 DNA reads TGCAGTGCTGGGGGGGTTGGGCTGAAAAAACTGTTTTTT.

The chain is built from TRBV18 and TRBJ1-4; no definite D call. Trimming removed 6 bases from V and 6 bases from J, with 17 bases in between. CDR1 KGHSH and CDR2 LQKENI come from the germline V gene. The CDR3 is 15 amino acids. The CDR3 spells CASSLNPTRYEKLFF. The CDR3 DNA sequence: TGTGCCAGCTCCTTAAACCCAACGCGGTATGAAAAACTGTTTTTT.

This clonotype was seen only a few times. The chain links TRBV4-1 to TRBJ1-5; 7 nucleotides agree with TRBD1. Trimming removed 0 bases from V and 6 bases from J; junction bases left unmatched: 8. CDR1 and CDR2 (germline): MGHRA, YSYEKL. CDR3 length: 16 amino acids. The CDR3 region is CASSQDGAGGTQPQHF. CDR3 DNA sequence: TGCGCCAGCAGCCAAGATGGGGCAGGGGGGACTCAGCCCCAGCATTTT.

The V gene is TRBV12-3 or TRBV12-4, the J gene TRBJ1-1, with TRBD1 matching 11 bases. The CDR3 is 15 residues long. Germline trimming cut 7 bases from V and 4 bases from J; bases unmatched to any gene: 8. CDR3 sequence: CASNGAGTGGTEAFF. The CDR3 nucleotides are TGTGCCAGCAACGGAGCCGGGACAGGGGGCACTGAAGCTTTCTTT.

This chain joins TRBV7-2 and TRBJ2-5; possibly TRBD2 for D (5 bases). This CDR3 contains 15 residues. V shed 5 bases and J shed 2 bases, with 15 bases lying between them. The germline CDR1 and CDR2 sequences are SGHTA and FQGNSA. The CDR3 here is CASSLIRTPQETQYF. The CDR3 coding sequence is TGTGCCAGCAGCCTAATTAGGACTCCGCAAGAGACCCAGTACTTC. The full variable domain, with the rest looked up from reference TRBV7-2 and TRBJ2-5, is GAGVSQSPSNKVTEKGKDVELRCDPISGHTALYWYRQSLGQGLEFLIYFQGNSAPDKSGLPSDRFSAERTGGSVSTLTIQRTQQEDSAVYLCASSLIRTPQETQYFGPGTRLLVL.

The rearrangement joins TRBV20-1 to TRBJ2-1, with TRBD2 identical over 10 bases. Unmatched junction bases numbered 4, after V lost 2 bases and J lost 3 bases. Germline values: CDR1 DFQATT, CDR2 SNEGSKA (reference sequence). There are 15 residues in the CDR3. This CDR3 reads CSARLLAGNYNEQFF. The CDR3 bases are TGCAGTGCTAGATTACTAGCGGGGAACTACAATGAGCAGTTCTTC.

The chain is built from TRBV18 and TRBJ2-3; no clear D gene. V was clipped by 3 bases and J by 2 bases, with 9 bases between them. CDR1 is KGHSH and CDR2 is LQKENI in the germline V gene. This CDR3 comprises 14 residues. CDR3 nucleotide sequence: TGTGCCAGCTCACCGAAAGGCCACACAGATACGCAGTATTTT. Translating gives CASSPKGHTDTQYF.

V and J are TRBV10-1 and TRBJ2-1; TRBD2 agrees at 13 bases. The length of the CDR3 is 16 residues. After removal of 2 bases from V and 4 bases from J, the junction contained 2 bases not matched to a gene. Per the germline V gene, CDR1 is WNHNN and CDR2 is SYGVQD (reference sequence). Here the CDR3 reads CASSEPGLAGYNEQFF. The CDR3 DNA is TGCGCCAGCAGTGAGCCGGGACTAGCGGGGTACAATGAGCAGTTCTTC.

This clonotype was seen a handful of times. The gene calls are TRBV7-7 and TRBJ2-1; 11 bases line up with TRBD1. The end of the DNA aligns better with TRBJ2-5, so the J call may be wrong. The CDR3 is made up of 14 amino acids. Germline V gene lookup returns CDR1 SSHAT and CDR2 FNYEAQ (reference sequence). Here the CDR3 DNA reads TGTGCCAGCAGCACAGGGACAGGGGGAGAGACCCAGTACTTC. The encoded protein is CASSTGTGGETQYF.

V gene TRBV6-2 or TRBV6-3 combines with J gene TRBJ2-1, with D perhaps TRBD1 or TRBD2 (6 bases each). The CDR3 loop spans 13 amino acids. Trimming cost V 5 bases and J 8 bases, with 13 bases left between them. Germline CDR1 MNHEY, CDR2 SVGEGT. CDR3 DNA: TGTGCCAGCAGTGCAACGGGGGCGTATGAGCAGTTCTTC. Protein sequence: CASSATGAYEQFF.

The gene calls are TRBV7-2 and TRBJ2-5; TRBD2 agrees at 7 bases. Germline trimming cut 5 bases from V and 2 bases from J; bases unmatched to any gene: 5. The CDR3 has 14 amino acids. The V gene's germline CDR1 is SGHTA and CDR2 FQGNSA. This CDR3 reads CASSPGTTQETQYF. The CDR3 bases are TGTGCCAGCAGCCCCGGGACTACACAAGAGACCCAGTACTTC.

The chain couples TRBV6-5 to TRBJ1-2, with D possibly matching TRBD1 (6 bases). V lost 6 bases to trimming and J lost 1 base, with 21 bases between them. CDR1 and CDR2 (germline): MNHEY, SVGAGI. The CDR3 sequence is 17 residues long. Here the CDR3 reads CASSPPSKGVINYGYTF. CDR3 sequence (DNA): TGTGCCAGCAGCCCTCCTAGTAAGGGGGTTATTAACTATGGCTACACCTTC.

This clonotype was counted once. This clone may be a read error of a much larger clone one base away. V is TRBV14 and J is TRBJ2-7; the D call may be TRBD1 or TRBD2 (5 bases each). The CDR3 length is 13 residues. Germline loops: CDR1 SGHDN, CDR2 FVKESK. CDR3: CASSQEKWDEPYF. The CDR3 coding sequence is TGTGCCAGCAGCCAAGAAAAATGGGACGAGCCGTACTTC.

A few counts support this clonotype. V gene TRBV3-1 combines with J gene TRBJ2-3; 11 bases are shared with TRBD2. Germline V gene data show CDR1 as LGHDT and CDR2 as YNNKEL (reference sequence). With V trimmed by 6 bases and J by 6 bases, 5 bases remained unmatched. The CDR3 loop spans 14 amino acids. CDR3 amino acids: CASRLAGDADTQYF. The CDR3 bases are TGTGCCAGCAGACTAGCGGGGGACGCGGATACGCAGTATTTT.

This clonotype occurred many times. CDR3 DNA sequence: TGTGCCAGCAGCTTAGGGACTTTTAACTATGGCTACACCTTC. Its protein is CASSLGTFNYGYTF. The V gene is TRBV7-9, the J gene TRBJ1-2; D unresolved. V shed 1 base and J shed 1 base, with 7 bases lying between them. The length of the CDR3 is 14 residues. The V gene's germline CDR1 is SEHNR and CDR2 FQNEAQ (reference sequence).

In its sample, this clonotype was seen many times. This CDR3 is CASSLGGGGDTQYF. The CDR3 DNA sequence: TGTGCCAGCAGCTTGGGGGGCGGAGGAGATACGCAGTATTTT. This sequence joins TRBV7-2 and TRBJ2-3; perhaps D is TRBD1 or TRBD2 (6 bases each). The CDR3 consists of 14 residues. In germline, CDR1 is SGHTA, CDR2 FQGNSA. The germline V and J ends were trimmed by 3 bases and 5 bases, with 12 bases remaining between them.

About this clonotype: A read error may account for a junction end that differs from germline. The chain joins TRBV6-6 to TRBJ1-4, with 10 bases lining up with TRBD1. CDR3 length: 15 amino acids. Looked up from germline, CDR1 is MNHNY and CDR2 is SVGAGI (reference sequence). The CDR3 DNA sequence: TGTGCCAGCAGTGACCCGGGACAGGGGAATGAAAAGCTGTTTTTT. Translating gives CASSDPGQGNEKLFF.

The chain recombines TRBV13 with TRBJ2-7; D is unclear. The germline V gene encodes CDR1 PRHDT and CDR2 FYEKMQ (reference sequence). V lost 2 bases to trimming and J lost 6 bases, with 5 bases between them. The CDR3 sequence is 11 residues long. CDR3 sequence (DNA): TGTGCCAGCAGCTTACACGGCGAGCAGTACTTC. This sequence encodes CASSLHGEQYF.

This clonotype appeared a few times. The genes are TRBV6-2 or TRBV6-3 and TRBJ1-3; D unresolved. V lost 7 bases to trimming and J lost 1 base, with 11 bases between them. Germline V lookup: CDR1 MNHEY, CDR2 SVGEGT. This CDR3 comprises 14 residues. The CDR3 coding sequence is TGTGCCAGCACCATGGAGGTTTCTGGAAACACCATATATTTT. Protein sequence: CASTMEVSGNTIYF.

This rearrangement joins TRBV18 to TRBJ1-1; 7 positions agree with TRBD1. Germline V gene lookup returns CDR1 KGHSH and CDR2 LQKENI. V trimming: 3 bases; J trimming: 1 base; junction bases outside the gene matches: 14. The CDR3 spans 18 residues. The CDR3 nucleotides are TGTGCCAGCTCACCCAATTCACCGGGACAGAGTACGAACACTGAAGCTTTCTTT. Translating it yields CASSPNSPGQSTNTEAFF.

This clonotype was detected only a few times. Here the CDR3 reads CASRNAHRTDTDTQYF. The CDR3 DNA reads TGTGCCAGCAGGAACGCACACAGGACGGACACAGATACGCAGTATTTT. The chain links TRBV2 to TRBJ2-3, with D tentatively TRBD1 (5 bases). The V end was cut by 6 bases, the J end by 2 bases, with 18 bases between. The CDR3 is made up of 16 amino acids. Per the germline V gene, CDR1 is SNHLY and CDR2 is FYNNEI.

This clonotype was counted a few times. The CDR3 coding sequence is TGCGCCAGCAGCCGCTCAGGTTCGAGCGGGGCAGAGACCCAGTACTTC. It yields the protein CASSRSGSSGAETQYF. V usage is TRBV5-1 and J usage is TRBJ2-1; 7 bases agree with TRBD2. The J call is in doubt because the DNA end fits TRBJ2-5 better. From germline, CDR1 is SGHRS and CDR2 YFSETQ. The CDR3 extends over 16 amino acids.

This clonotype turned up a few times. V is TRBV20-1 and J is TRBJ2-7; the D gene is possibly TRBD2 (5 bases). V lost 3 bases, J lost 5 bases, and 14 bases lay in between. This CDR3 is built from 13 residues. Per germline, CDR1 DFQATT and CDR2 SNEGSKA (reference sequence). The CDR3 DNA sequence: TGCAGTGCTAGTAAGGCGGGCGAGAACGAGCAGTACTTC. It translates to CSASKAGENEQYF.

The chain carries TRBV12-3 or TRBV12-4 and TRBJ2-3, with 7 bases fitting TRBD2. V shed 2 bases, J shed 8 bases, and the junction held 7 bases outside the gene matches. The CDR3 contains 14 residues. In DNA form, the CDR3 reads TGTGCCAGCAGTTTAAGACTAGCAACGGGTACGCAGTATTTT. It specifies CASSLRLATGTQYF.

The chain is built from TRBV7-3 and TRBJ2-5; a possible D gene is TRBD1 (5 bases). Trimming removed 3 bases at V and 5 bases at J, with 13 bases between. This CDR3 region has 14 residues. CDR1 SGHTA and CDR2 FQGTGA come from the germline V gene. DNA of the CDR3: TGTGCCAGCAGCTTCCAGGGATCCGGCGAGACCCAGTACTTC. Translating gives CASSFQGSGETQYF.

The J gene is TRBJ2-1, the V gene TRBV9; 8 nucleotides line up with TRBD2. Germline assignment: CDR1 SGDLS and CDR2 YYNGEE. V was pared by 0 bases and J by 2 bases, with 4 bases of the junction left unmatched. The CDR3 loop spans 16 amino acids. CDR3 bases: TGTGCCAGCAGCGTAGATCCACTAGCGGCCTACAATGAGCAGTTCTTC. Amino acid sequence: CASSVDPLAAYNEQFF.

DNA for the CDR3: TGTGCTAGTGGTTGGTCGTTAGCGGGGGGTAGGTACAATGAGCAGTTCTTC. Protein product: CASGWSLAGGRYNEQFF. The J gene is TRBJ2-1, the V gene TRBV12-5, with 10 bases fitting TRBD2. Losses at the gene ends were 4 bases for V and 4 bases for J; bases not matched to a gene: 10. The CDR3 loop spans 17 amino acids. Per the germline V gene, CDR1 is LGHNT and CDR2 is FRNRAP.